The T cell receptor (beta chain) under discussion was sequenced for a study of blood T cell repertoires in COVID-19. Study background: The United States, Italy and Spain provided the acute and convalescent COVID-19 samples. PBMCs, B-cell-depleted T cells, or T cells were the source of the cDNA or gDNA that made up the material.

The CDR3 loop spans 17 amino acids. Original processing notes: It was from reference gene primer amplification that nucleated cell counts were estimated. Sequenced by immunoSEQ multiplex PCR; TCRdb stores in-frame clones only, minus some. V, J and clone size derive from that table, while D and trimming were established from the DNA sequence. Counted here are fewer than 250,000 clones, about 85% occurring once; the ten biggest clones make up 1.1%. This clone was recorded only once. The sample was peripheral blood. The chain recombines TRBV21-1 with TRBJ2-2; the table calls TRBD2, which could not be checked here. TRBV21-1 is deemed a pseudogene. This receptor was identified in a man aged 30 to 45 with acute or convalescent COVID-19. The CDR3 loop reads CASSKIASGGNTGELFF. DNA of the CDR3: TGTGCCAGCAGCAAAATTGCTAGCGGGGGTAACACCGGGGAGCTGTTTTTT.